Below are 23 T cell receptor beta chains sequenced from a single sample in a study of cytomegalovirus exposure and HLA in healthy donors. The PCR employed 60 Vbeta primers together with 13 Jbeta primers. Here immunoSEQ multiplex PCR was the method, and the copy in TCRdb shows in-frame clones only, minus some. The sample has roughly 200,000 clones, roughly four fifths seen once. What was sequenced was PBMCs. Receptors were obtained from a man aged 30 to 39 in good health and CMV-seronegative.

The chain couples TRBV11-2 to TRBJ2-5; possible D gene TRBD2, 5 bases. CDR1 and CDR2 from the germline V gene are SGHAT and FQNNGV. This CDR3 contains 17 residues. Trimming cost V 1 base and J 1 base, with 16 bases left between them. The CDR3 sequence: CASSLADSPVAQETQYF. The CDR3 region has the DNA TGTGCCAGCAGCTTAGCGGACTCCCCAGTCGCCCAAGAGACCCAGTACTTC. Full variable domain (outside the CDR3, taken from reference TRBV11-2 and TRBJ2-5): EAGVAQSPRYKIIEKRQSVAFWCNPISGHATLYWYQQILGQGPKLLIQFQNNGVVDDSQLPKDRFSAERLKGVDSTLKIQPAKLEDSAVYLCASSLADSPVAQETQYFGPGTRLLVL.

This clone was counted only a few times. The V and J genes are TRBV7-6 and TRBJ2-3; the match to TRBD2 covers 13 bases. CDR1 and CDR2 from the germline V gene are SGHVS and FNYEAQ. The V and J ends lost 5 bases and 2 bases, in that order; junction bases with no gene match: 10. This CDR3 has 18 amino acids. The CDR3 region is CASSPRGTSGTVTDTQYF. In nucleotides, the CDR3 is TGTGCCAGCAGCCCGAGGGGGACTAGCGGGACCGTCACAGATACGCAGTATTTT.

J is TRBJ2-7 and V is TRBV6-5; 7 positions agree with TRBD2. Germline lookup yields CDR1 MNHEY and CDR2 SVGAGI. The CDR3 runs 16 residues. V gave up 0 bases and J gave up 3 bases; unmatched junction bases: 8. The CDR3 here is CASSYSTGGRVYEQYF. CDR3 nucleotides: TGTGCCAGCAGTTACTCGACGGGAGGTCGAGTCTACGAGCAGTACTTC.

The chain is built from TRBV5-4 and TRBJ1-2; D possibly corresponds to TRBD1 (5 bases). Trimming took off 7 bases at V and 0 bases at J, with 10 bases between the two ends. This CDR3 has 13 amino acids. Germline assignment: CDR1 SGHNT and CDR2 YYREEE (reference sequence). CDR3 amino acids: CASQGLPNYGYTF. CDR3 nucleotide sequence: TGTGCCAGCCAGGGACTTCCTAACTATGGCTACACCTTC.

This sequence joins TRBV18 and TRBJ2-7; 7 bases map to TRBD2. The CDR3 runs to 14 residues. Per the germline V gene, CDR1 is KGHSH and CDR2 is LQKENI. Trimming took 2 bases from V and 6 from J; bases not matched to a gene: 7. This CDR3 is CASSPASREFEQYF. The DNA of the CDR3 is TGTGCCAGCTCACCAGCTTCGCGGGAGTTCGAGCAGTACTTC.

The genes are TRBV11-2 and TRBJ1-1; 11 positions agree with TRBD1. Unmatched junction bases numbered 8, after V lost 4 bases and J lost 4 bases. The length of the CDR3 is 16 residues. Per germline, CDR1 SGHAT and CDR2 FQNNGV. CDR3 sequence reads: CASSSAGTGGGTEAFF. Written as DNA, the CDR3 is TGTGCCAGCAGCTCCGCCGGGACAGGGGGTGGCACTGAAGCTTTCTTT.

Notes on this clone: In the same sample, other DNA sequences code for this CDR3. The rearrangement joins TRBV27 to TRBJ2-1; 12 bases align to TRBD2. Germline CDR1 is MNHEY and CDR2 is SMNVEV (reference sequence). This CDR3 is built from 15 residues. V lost 5 bases, J lost 4 bases, and 3 bases stayed unmatched. The CDR3 bases are TGTGCCAGCAGTCTAGGACTAGCGGGGTACAATGAGCAGTTCTTC. It yields the protein CASSLGLAGYNEQFF.

This chain links TRBV18 with TRBJ2-2; TRBD1 might be the D (6 bases). The CDR3 has 16 amino acids. Germline V gene data show CDR1 as KGHSH and CDR2 as LQKENI. V dropped 0 bases and J dropped 1 base, with 9 bases sitting between them. The chain's CDR3 is CASSPPRTVNTGELFF. The CDR3 nucleotides read TGTGCCAGCTCACCACCGCGGACAGTGAACACCGGGGAGCTGTTTTTT. The whole variable domain, remainder taken from reference TRBV18 and TRBJ2-2, is NAGVMQNPRHLVRRRGQEARLRCSPMKGHSHVYWYRQLPEEGLKFMVYLQKENIIDESGMPKERFSAEFPKEGPSILRIQQVVRGDSAAYFCASSPPRTVNTGELFFGEGSRLTVL.

This CDR3 reads CAISEGGSSNQPQHF. CDR3 DNA sequence: TGTGCCATCAGTGAAGGGGGTTCTAGCAATCAGCCCCAGCATTTT. This chain joins TRBV10-3 and TRBJ1-5, with a tentative D call TRBD1 (6 bases). The CDR3 consists of 15 residues. V gave up 3 bases and J gave up 0 bases, with 9 bases separating them. Looked up from germline, CDR1 is ENHRY and CDR2 is SYGVKD.

This chain uses TRBV6-1 with TRBJ2-3, with 11 bases identical to TRBD1. Losses at the gene ends were 6 bases for V and 7 bases for J; bases not matched to a gene: 24. The CDR3 extends over 20 amino acids. CDR1 and CDR2 from the germline V gene are MNHNS and SASEGT. The CDR3, as DNA: TGTGCCAGCAGAGAACCGGGACAGGGGGTATTTGCGGGAGCTCCCCATACGCAGTATTTT. This sequence encodes CASREPGQGVFAGAPHTQYF.

The sample holds a few counts of this clone. This chain joins TRBV5-1 and TRBJ2-5; 11 bases agree with TRBD2. The junction had 19 bases not matched to a gene; V was cut back by 3 bases and J by 9 bases. The CDR3 extends over 18 amino acids. Germline V lookup: CDR1 SGHRS, CDR2 YFSETQ. Here the CDR3 reads CASSSTPSGGPPWRSQYF. CDR3 nucleotides: TGCGCCAGCAGCTCCACCCCTAGCGGGGGGCCCCCTTGGAGGTCCCAGTACTTC.

The chain links TRBV28 to TRBJ2-2; 8 bases line up with TRBD1. The length of the CDR3 is 15 residues. Germline V gene data show CDR1 as MDHEN and CDR2 as SYDVKM. With V trimmed by 8 bases and J by 1 base, 6 bases remained unmatched. The CDR3 protein is CASGLDRGNTGELFF. CDR3 nucleotides: TGTGCCAGCGGACTCGACAGGGGGAACACCGGGGAGCTGTTTTTT. The whole variable domain, remainder taken from reference TRBV28 and TRBJ2-2, is DVKVTQSSRYLVKRTGEKVFLECVQDMDHENMFWYRQDPGLGLRLIYFSYDVKMKEKGDIPEGYSVSREKKERFSLILESASTNQTSMYLCASGLDRGNTGELFFGEGSRLTVL.

The chain links TRBV11-2 to TRBJ1-5; no clear D. Germline lookup yields CDR1 SGHAT and CDR2 FQNNGV. V lost 2 bases and J lost 3, with 8 bases in between. This CDR3 comprises 14 residues. The CDR3 reads CASSLSPHNQPQHF. The CDR3 coding sequence is TGTGCCAGCAGCTTATCCCCACACAATCAGCCCCAGCATTTT.

The J gene is TRBJ2-7, the V gene TRBV5-1; 8 nucleotides match TRBD1. Germline V gene data show CDR1 as SGHRS and CDR2 as YFSETQ. V shed 2 bases and J 3 bases; nucleotides not matched to a gene: 4. This CDR3 comprises 14 residues. The CDR3 reads CASSFGTGGYEQYF. The CDR3 nucleotides read TGCGCCAGCAGCTTTGGAACAGGGGGCTACGAGCAGTACTTC.

The table lists this clone with a few counts. The chain carries TRBV5-4 and TRBJ2-2, with 13 bases fitting TRBD2. With 5 bases clipped from V and 4 bases from J, the junction kept 11 bases outside the gene matches. The CDR3 extends over 18 amino acids. Germline CDR1 SGHNT, CDR2 YYREEE (reference sequence). In DNA form, the CDR3 reads TGTGCCAGCAGTCCAGCGGGGACTAGCGGGATGGGCACCGGGGAGCTGTTTTTT. Protein sequence: CASSPAGTSGMGTGELFF.

V is TRBV5-4 and J is TRBJ2-3, with D unresolved. Trimming removed 5 bases from V and 0 bases from J, with 16 bases in between. From germline, CDR1 is SGHNT and CDR2 YYREEE (reference sequence). The CDR3 length is 16 residues. CDR3 in DNA: TGTGCCAGCAGTTACCCGGGTCTCGAAAGCACAGATACGCAGTATTTT. This encodes CASSYPGLESTDTQYF.

The chain is built from TRBV27 and TRBJ2-4, with a weak D call TRBD2 (5 bases). V lost 4 bases and J 0 bases, leaving 7 bases between the germline ends. The germline V gene has CDR1 MNHEY and CDR2 SMNVEV (reference sequence). The CDR3 is 14 amino acids. This CDR3 is CASSSGLAKNIQYF. The CDR3 DNA reads TGTGCCAGCAGTTCCGGACTAGCCAAAAACATTCAGTACTTC.

The gene calls are TRBV6-4 and TRBJ2-1, with 8 bases fitting TRBD1. This CDR3 region has 16 residues. V was pared by 6 bases and J by 3 bases, with 10 bases of the junction left unmatched. CDR1 is MRHNA, CDR2 SNTAGT, per germline. The CDR3 DNA reads as TGTGCCAGCAGCCCAGGGGCCGGGACAGGCTACAATGAGCAGTTCTTC. As protein: CASSPGAGTGYNEQFF.

Notes on this clone: One end of the junction does not line up with germline, which may come from a read error. The rearrangement joins TRBV27 to TRBJ2-7, with D maybe TRBD2 (5 bases). There are 9 residues in the CDR3. Per germline, CDR1 MNHEY and CDR2 SMNVEV (reference sequence). In DNA form, the CDR3 reads TGTGCCAGCAATCCTTTGAGGGACTTC. Protein sequence: CASNPLRDF.

The genes are TRBV4-2 and TRBJ2-1, with D tentatively TRBD1 (6 bases). The CDR3 loop spans 15 amino acids. In germline, CDR1 is LGHNA, CDR2 YNFKEQ. V shed 0 bases and J shed 9 bases, with 15 bases lying between them. The CDR3, as DNA: TGTGCCAGCAGCCAAGATATGGGGACACAGGTTGAGCAGTTCTTC. Translation: CASSQDMGTQVEQFF.

The chain links TRBV5-1 to TRBJ2-7; maybe TRBD2 (5 bases). In germline, CDR1 is SGHRS, CDR2 YFSETQ. CDR3 length: 16 amino acids. Trimming took 4 bases from V and 1 from J, leaving 18 bases between them. The CDR3 reads CASSPSGKISSYEQYF. The CDR3 DNA follows: TGCGCCAGCAGCCCCTCCGGGAAGATCTCATCCTACGAGCAGTACTTC.

This clone is a singleton in its sample. The chain links TRBV13 to TRBJ1-3; D may be TRBD1 (6 bases). The V end was cut by 4 bases, the J end by 2 bases, with 15 bases between. The length of the CDR3 is 16 residues. Germline values: CDR1 PRHDT, CDR2 FYEKMQ (reference sequence). The CDR3, as DNA: TGTGCCAGCAGCTCCACAGGGATTGGGGCTGGAAACACCATATATTTT. Translated, it gives CASSSTGIGAGNTIYF.

The CDR3 is CASRKQGSYYNEQFF. The CDR3 coding sequence is TGTGCCAGCAGGAAACAGGGGAGTTATTACAATGAGCAGTTCTTC. The genes are TRBV6-5 and TRBJ2-1, with 7 bases identical to TRBD1. The CDR3 totals 15 residues. The trim removed 6 bases at V and 4 bases at J, leaving 9 bases unmatched. Germline V gene sequence: CDR1 MNHEY, CDR2 SVGAGI.